The clone carrying this T cell receptor (beta chain) was seen only once. As yet, its antigen is unknown. Produced via immunoSEQ multiplex PCR; TCRdb's table is partial and in-frame only. The data contain just under 40,000 clones, just over 90% of them singletons. Trimming cost V 2 bases and J 0 bases, with 8 bases left between them. Germline CDR1 reads SEHNR; CDR2 reads FQNEAQ (reference sequence). This CDR3 contains 15 residues. This entry comes from a study of PD-L1 blockade in urothelial cancer. Study background: Specimens of blood held a median count of approximately 150,000 T cells.

Points from the study as a whole: In blood sampled pretreatment, TCR clonality below the median predicted better survival.

Time point in this sample: pretreatment peripheral blood. The TCR originated in a woman aged 55-69 years with urothelial cancer. The sample in question was PBMCs, obtained around atezolizumab (anti-PD-L1) treatment. V is TRBV7-9 and J is TRBJ1-3; D gene uncertain. DNA for the CDR3: TGTGCCAGCAGCTTATACGGGAACTCTGGAAACACCATATATTTT. This encodes CASSLYGNSGNTIYF.